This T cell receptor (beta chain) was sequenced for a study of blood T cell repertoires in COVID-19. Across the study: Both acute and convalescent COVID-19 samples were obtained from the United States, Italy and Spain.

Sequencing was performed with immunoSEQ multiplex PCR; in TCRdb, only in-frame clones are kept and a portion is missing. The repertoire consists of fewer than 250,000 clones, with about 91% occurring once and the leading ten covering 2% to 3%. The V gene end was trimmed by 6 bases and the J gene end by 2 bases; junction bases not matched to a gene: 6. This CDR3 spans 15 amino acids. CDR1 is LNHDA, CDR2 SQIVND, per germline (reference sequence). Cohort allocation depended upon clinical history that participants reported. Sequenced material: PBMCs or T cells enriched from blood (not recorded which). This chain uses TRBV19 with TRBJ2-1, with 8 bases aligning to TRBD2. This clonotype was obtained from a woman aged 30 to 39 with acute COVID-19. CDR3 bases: TGTGCCAGTAGGACCGGGGGGGCGACCTACAATGAGCAGTTCTTC. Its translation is CASRTGGATYNEQFF.